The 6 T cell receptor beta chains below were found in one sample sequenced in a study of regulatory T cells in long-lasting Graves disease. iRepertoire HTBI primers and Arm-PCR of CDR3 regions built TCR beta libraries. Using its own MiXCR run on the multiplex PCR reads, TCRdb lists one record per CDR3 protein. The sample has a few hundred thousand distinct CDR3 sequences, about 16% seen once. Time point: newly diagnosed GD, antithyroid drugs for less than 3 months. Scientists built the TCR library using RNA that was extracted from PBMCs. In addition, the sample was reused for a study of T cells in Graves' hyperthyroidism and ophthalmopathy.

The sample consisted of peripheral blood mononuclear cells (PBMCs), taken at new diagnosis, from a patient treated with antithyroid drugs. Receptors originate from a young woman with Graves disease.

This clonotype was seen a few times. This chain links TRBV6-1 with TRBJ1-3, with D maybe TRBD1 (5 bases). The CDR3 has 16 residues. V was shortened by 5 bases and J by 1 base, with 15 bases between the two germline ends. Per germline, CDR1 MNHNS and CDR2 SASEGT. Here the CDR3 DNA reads TGTGCCAGCAGTACAGGCACGGGGCTATCTGGAAACACCATATATTTT. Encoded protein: CASSTGTGLSGNTIYF.

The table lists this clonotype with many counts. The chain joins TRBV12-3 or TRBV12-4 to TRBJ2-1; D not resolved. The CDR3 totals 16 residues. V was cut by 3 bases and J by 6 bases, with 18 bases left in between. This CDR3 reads CASSLSGVSLANEQFF. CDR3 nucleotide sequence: TGTGCCAGCAGTTTGTCAGGAGTTTCGTTAGCCAATGAGCAGTTCTTC.

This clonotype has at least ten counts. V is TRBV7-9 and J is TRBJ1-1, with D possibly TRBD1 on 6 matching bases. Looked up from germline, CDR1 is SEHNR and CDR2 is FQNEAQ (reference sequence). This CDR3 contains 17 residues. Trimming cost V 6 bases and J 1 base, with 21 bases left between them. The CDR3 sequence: CASRAPPTGAPNTEAFF. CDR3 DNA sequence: TGTGCCAGCAGGGCCCCCCCAACGGGGGCGCCGAACACTGAAGCTTTCTTT. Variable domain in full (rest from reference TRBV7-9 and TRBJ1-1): DTGVSQNPRHKITKRGQNVTFRCDPISEHNRLYWYRQTLGQGPEFLTYFQNEAQLEKSRLLSDRFSAERPKGSFSTLEIQRTEQGDSAMYLCASRAPPTGAPNTEAFFGQGTRLTVV.

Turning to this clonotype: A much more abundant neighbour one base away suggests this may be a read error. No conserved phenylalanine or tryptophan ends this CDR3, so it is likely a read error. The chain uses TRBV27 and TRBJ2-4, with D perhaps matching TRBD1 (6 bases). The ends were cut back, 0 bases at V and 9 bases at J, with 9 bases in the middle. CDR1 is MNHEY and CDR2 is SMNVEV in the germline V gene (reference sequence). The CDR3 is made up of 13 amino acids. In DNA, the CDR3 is TGTGCCAGCAGTTTATCGACAGGAAGCATTCAGTACTCC. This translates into CASSLSTGSIQYS.

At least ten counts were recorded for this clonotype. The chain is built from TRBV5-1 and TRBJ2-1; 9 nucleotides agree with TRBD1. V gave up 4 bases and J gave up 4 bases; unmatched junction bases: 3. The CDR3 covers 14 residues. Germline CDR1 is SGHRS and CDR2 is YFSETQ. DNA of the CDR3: TGCGCCAGCAGCGGGACAGGGCAATACAATGAGCAGTTCTTC. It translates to CASSGTGQYNEQFF.

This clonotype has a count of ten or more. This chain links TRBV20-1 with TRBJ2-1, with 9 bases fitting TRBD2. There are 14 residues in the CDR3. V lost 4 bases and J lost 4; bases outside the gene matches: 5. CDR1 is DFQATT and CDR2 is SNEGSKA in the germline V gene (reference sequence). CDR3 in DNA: TGCAGTGCTAAAGCCAGCGGGGGGTACAATGAGCAGTTCTTC. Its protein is CSAKASGGYNEQFF.